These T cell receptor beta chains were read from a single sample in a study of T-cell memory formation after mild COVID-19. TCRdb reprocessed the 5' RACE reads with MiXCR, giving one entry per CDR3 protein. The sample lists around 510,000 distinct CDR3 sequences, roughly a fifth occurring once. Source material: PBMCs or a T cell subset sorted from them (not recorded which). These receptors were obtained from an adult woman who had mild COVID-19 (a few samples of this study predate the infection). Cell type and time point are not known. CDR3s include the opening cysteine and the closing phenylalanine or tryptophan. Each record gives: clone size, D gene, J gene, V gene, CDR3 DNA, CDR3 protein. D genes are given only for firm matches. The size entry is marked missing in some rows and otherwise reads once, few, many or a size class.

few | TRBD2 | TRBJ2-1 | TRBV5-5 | TGTGCCAGCAGCGCTGCGGGGGTTGAGCAGTTCTTC | CASSAAGVEQFF
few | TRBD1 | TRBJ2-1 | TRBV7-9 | TGTGCCAGCAGACATCAGGGGGCCTACAATGAGCAGTTCTTC | CASRHQGAYNEQFF
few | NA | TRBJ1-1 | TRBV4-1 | TGCGCCAGCAGCAATGGGATGAACACTGAAGCTTTCTTT | CASSNGMNTEAFF
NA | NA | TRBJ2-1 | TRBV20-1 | TGCAGTGCTAGTATGGGGGGAGTTCACAATGAGCAGTTCTTC | CSASMGGVHNEQFF
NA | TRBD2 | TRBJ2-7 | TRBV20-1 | TGCAGTGCTAGAGATCCTGCCGGGACTAGCCGTTACGAGCAGTACTTC | CSARDPAGTSRYEQYF
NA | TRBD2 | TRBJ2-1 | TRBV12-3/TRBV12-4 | TGTGCCAGCAGTTTTTTCCGCGGGAGTGAGCAGTTCTTC | CASSFFRGSEQFF
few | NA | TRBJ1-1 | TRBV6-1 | TGTGCCAGCCCGTCAAGGGATGGAGGTACTGAAGCTTTCTTT | CASPSRDGGTEAFF
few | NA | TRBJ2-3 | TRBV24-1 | TGTGCCACCAGTGATATGAGGACTAGCACAGATACGCAGTATTTT | CATSDMRTSTDTQYF
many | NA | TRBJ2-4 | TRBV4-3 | TGCGCCAGCAGCCAAATGGACGGCAGTCGAAACATTCAGTACTTC | CASSQMDGSRNIQYF
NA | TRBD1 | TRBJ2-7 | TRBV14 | TGTGCCAGCAGCCGAAGAGGGTGGGGACAGCCCTACGAGCAGTACTTC | CASSRRGWGQPYEQYF
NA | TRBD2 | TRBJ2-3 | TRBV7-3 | TGTGCCAGCAGCGCCGGGACTAGCGGGAGCACAGATACGCAGTATTTT | CASSAGTSGSTDTQYF
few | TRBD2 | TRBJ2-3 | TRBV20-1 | TGCAGTGCTAGAGTGGGAGGGTCGGCAGATACGCAGTATTTT | CSARVGGSADTQYF
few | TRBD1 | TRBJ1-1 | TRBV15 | TGTGCCACCAGCAGAGATCTATTGGACAGGCTAATGAACACTGAAGCTTTCTTT | CATSRDLLDRLMNTEAFF
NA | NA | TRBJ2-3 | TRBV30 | TGTGCCTGGAGTCTAGGACTCACAGATACGCAGTATTTT | CAWSLGLTDTQYF
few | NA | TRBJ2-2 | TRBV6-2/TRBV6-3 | TGTGCCAGCAGTCTCCCTAGAACGAACACCGGGGAGCTGTTTTTT | CASSLPRTNTGELFF
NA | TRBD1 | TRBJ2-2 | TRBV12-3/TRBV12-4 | TGTGCCAGCAGAGGACAGGGGGCTTACACCGGGGAGCTGTTTTTT | CASRGQGAYTGELFF
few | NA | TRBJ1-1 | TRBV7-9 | TGTGCCAGCGATAGAGGGACATTCGGAGCTTTCTTT | CASDRGTFGAFF
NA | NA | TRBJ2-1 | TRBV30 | TGTGCCTGGAGTGGAGGGCAGGTCTACAATGAGCAGTTCTTC | CAWSGGQVYNEQFF
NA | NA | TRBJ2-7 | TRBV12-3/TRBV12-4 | TGTGCCAGCAGTCCAGGGACCAGCGCCGGCCACGAGCAGTACTTC | CASSPGTSAGHEQYF
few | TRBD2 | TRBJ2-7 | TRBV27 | TGTGCCATCCGGACTAGCGGCTCCTACGAGCAGTACTTC | CAIRTSGSYEQYF
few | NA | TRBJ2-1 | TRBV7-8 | TGTGCCAGCAGCTCTAGACTAGGGGGGAATGAGCAGTTCTTC | CASSSRLGGNEQFF
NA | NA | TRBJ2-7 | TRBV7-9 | TGTGCCAGCAGCTTAGGTAACCCCCTCGAGCAGTACTTC | CASSLGNPLEQYF
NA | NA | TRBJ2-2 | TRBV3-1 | TGTGCCAGCAGGGCTATCGCTAGCGGGGAGCTGTTTTTT | CASRAIASGELFF
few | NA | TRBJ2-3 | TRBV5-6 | TGTGCCAGCAGCTTTCAGGTGCGGCAGGTATTCCCAGATACGCAGTATTTT | CASSFQVRQVFPDTQYF
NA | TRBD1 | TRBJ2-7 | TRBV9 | TGTGCCAGCAGCGTAGCTACAGGGGTCTACGAGCAGTACTTC | CASSVATGVYEQYF
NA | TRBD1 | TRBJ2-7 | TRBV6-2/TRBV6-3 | TGTGCCAGCAGTGACCGACAGGGGGCTTCTCGCGAGCAGTACTTC | CASSDRQGASREQYF
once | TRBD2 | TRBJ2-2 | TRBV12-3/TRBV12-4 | TGTGCCAGCAGTTTACTCCCTTGGACTAGCGGGGTACCCGGGGAGCTGTTTTTT | CASSLLPWTSGVPGELFF
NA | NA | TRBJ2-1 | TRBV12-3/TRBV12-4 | TGTGCCAGCAGTGTGCAGGACTGGGGCAATGAGCAGTTCTTC | CASSVQDWGNEQFF
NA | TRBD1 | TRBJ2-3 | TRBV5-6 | TGTGCCAGCAGCGCCGAGCAGGGGGCGGTGTCTGCTCCGCAGTATTTT | CASSAEQGAVSAPQYF
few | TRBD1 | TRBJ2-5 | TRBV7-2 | TGTGCCAGCAGCCTAAACAGGGGTAGCAAAGAGACCCAGTACTTC | CASSLNRGSKETQYF
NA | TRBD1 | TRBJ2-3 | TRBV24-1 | TGTGCCACCAGTAATCCGACGGGGACAGGGGACCCAGATACGCAGTATTTT | CATSNPTGTGDPDTQYF
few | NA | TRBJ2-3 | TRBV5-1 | TGCGCCAGCAGCTCTGGACAGAACCCTACAGATACGCAGTATTTT | CASSSGQNPTDTQYF
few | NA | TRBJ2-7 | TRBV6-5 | TGTGCCAGCAGTCCCGGGTGGGCGAGCTCCTACGAGCAGTACTTC | CASSPGWASSYEQYF
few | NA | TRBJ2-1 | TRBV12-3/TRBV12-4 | TGTGCCAGCACTCTCCAGGGGGGCAGCGATGAGCAGTTCTTC | CASTLQGGSDEQFF
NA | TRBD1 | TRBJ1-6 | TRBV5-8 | TGTGCCAGCAGCCCCGTGGACAGGTATAATTCACCCCTCCACTTT | CASSPVDRYNSPLHF
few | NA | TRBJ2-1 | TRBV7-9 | TGTGCCAGCAGCTTCGCCTTGGAGCAGTTCTTC | CASSFALEQFF
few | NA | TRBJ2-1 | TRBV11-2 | TGTGCCAGCAGCTATCCGGGGATCCAATCCGATGAGCAGTTCTTC | CASSYPGIQSDEQFF
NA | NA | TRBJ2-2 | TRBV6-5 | TGTGCCAGCAGTCGATGGCAGACATTAACGAACACCGGGGAGCTGTTTTTT | CASSRWQTLTNTGELFF
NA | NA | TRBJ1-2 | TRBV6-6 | TGTGCCAGCCTCAGGGGACGCTATGGCTACACCTTC | CASLRGRYGYTF
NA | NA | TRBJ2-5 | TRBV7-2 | TGTGCCAGCAGCTTGGTCGGGTTTCCCCACCTCCGCACGGAGACCCAGTACTTC | CASSLVGFPHLRTETQYF
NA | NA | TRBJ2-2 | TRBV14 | TGTGCCAGCAGCCAACCGGGGGCCGGGGAGCTGTTTTTT | CASSQPGAGELFF
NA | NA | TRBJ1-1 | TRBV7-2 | TGTGCCAGCAGCTCACAAAAATCCACTGAAGCTTTCTTT | CASSSQKSTEAFF
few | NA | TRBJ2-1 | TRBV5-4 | TGTGCCAGCAGCTTAGGGGGGGCGAGCTCCTACAATGAGCAGTTCTTC | CASSLGGASSYNEQFF
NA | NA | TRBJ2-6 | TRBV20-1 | TGCAGTGCTAGAGGTTGGGGGACCGGGGCCAACGTCCTGACTTTC | CSARGWGTGANVLTF
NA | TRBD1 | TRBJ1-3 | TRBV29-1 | TGCAGCGTCCAGGGGGGTTCTGGAAACACCATATATTTT | CSVQGGSGNTIYF
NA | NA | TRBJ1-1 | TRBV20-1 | TGCAGTGCGCAGCCTCCGGGTATGAACACTGAAGCTTTCTTT | CSAQPPGMNTEAFF
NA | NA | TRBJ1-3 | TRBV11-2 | TGTGCCAGCAGCTTGGGCCCAGGCTCTGGAAACACCATATATTTT | CASSLGPGSGNTIYF
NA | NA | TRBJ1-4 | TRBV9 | TGTGCCAGCAGCGTCGGGGGGCGCGGAAAACTGTTTTTT | CASSVGGRGKLFF
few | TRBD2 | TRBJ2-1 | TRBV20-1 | TGCAGTGCTATTATAACCGGGAGGAACAATGAGCAGTTCTTC | CSAIITGRNNEQFF